Presented here are 6 T cell receptor beta chains from one specimen sequenced in a study of shared clonotypes between healthy human individuals. Terminally differentiated effector memory CD45RA+ cells were excluded from the naive CD8 cells, which were CD45RO-negative and positively selected for CCR7. TCRdb's table, derived via immunoSEQ multiplex PCR, lists solely in-frame clones and lacks some. Seen here are about 2.2 million clones, 90% to 95% observed once, and the top ten hold about 1.7%. The sequencing input was naive CD8+ T cells from PBMCs. These receptors were taken from a man aged 18 to 35 in good health. Some clones in this sample may be carry-over from other donors' samples.

Details on this clone: The sample carries other DNA sequences with the same CDR3. The CDR3 coding sequence is TGTGCCAGCAGTTTTGGTCGTTCCTACGAGCAGTACTTC. This translates into CASSFGRSYEQYF. This rearrangement joins TRBV27 to TRBJ2-7; D gene ambiguous. V was cut by 3 bases and J by 1 base, with 7 bases left in between. Germline values: CDR1 MNHEY, CDR2 SMNVEV (reference sequence). The CDR3 consists of 13 residues.

With respect to this clone: The sample contains more than one DNA sequence encoding this CDR3. The rearrangement links TRBV5-1 to TRBJ2-7; TRBD2 agrees at 7 bases. The CDR3 consists of 16 residues. The trim removed 0 bases at V and 0 bases at J, leaving 6 bases unmatched. Germline V gives CDR1 SGHRS, CDR2 YFSETQ. The CDR3 reads CASSLGGRESSYEQYF. In nucleotides, the CDR3 is TGCGCCAGCAGCTTGGGCGGGAGAGAGAGCTCCTACGAGCAGTACTTC.

This chain links TRBV18 with TRBJ1-1, with TRBD1 as a possible D gene (6 bases). The CDR3 extends over 15 amino acids. Germline V lookup: CDR1 KGHSH, CDR2 LQKENI. The germline V and J ends were trimmed by 2 bases and 5 bases, with 15 bases remaining between them. The CDR3 reads CASSPIGGQGTEAFF. The CDR3 bases are TGTGCCAGCTCACCAATCGGGGGGCAGGGTACTGAAGCTTTCTTT.

A few counts support this clone. Distinct nucleotide sequences in the sample also encode this CDR3. The chain links TRBV7-9 to TRBJ1-2, with D perhaps matching TRBD1 (5 bases). Germline CDR1 and CDR2: SEHNR and FQNEAQ (reference sequence). This CDR3 comprises 14 residues. Trimming shortened V by 5 bases and J by 5 bases, and 15 bases separated the two germline ends. Here the CDR3 DNA reads TGTGCCAGCAGCCCTACAGGAGTAGGATATGGCTACACCTTC. Protein sequence: CASSPTGVGYGYTF.

The J gene is TRBJ1-5, the V gene TRBV30, with D tentatively TRBD1 (6 bases). The germline V gene has CDR1 GTSNPN and CDR2 SVGIG (reference sequence). This CDR3 is 15 amino acids long. The germline V and J ends were trimmed by 2 bases and 5 bases, with 16 bases remaining between them. The CDR3 DNA reads as TGTGCCTGGAGTCCAACATTTCAGGGGCATCAGCCCCAGCATTTT. This codes for CAWSPTFQGHQPQHF.

Remarks on this clone: Other DNA sequences in this sample translate to the same CDR3. The V call is TRBV9, the J call TRBJ2-7, with 8 bases fitting TRBD1. Trimming at V came to 4 bases and at J to 0 bases, leaving 3 bases not matched to a gene. Germline lookup yields CDR1 SGDLS and CDR2 YYNGEE. CDR3 length: 14 residues. CDR3 coding DNA: TGTGCCAGCAGCCCAGGGGGCAGCTCCTACGAGCAGTACTTC. It specifies CASSPGGSSYEQYF.